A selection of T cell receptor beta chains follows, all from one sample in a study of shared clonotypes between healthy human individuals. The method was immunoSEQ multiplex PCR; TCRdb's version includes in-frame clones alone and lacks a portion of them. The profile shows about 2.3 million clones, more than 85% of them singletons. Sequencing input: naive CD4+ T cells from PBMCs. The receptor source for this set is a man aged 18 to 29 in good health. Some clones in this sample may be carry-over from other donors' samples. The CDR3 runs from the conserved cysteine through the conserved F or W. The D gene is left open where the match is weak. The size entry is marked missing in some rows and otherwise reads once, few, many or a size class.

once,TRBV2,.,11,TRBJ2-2,TGTGCCAGCAGGGTGTTGACGGAGCTGTTTTTT,CASRVLTELFF
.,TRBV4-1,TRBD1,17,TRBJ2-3,TGCGCCAGCAGCCGATTGGGGACAGGGGGTAGCACAGATACGCAGTATTTT,CASSRLGTGGSTDTQYF
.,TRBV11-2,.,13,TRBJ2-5,TGTGCCAGCCAAATCTTCGCAGGTGGGACCCAGTACTTC,CASQIFAGGTQYF
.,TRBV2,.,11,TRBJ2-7,TGTGCCAGCACCATGATCTACGAGCAGTACTTC,CASTMIYEQYF
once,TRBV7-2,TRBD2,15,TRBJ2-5,TGTGCCAGCAGCCTACTAGCGGTCCTCCAAGAGACCCAGTACTTC,CASSLLAVLQETQYF
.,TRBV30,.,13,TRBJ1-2,TGTGCCTGGAGTGTACCGGGACTCTATGGCTACACCTTC,CAWSVPGLYGYTF
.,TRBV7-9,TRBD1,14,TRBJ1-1,TGTGCCAGCAGCTTAGACAGGGGGATCCCTGAAGCTTTCTTT,CASSLDRGIPEAFF
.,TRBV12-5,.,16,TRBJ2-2,TGTGCTAGTGGTTTGTTCACAGGACTCTCCGGCGGGGAGCTGTTTTTT,CASGLFTGLSGGELFF
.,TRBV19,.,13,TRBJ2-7,TGTGCCAGTAGTATCCCAGGGCGCTACGAGCAGTACTTC,CASSIPGRYEQYF
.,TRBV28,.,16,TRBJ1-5,TGTGCCAGCAGTGCTCGAGGAGAAACTAGGGATCAGCCCCAGCATTTT,CASSARGETRDQPQHF
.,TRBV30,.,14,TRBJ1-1,TGTGCCTGGAGGGCCCCGGGACAGAACACTGAAGCTTTCTTT,CAWRAPGQNTEAFF
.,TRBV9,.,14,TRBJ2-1,TGTGCCAGCAGCGTAGCTAGGGCGGGAACGGAGCAGTTCTTC,CASSVARAGTEQFF
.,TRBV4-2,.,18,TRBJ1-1,TGTGCCAGCAGCCAGGACCCGAGGGGGGGGCGTGGGATCACTGAAGCTTTCTTT,CASSQDPRGGRGITEAFF
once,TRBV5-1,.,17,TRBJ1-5,TGCGCCAGCAGCTTAGGTGGAACGGAATATAGCAATCAGCCCCAGCATTTT,CASSLGGTEYSNQPQHF
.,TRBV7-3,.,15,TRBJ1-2,TGTGCCAGCAGCCCAGATCCCCAGGCTGCGCATGGCTACACCTTC,CASSPDPQAAHGYTF
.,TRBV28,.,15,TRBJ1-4,TGTGCCAGCAGACCCCGAGGTAATTCAAATGAAAAACTGTTTTTT,CASRPRGNSNEKLFF
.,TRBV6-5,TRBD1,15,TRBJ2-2,TGTGCCAGCAGGGGACAGGGCGCGAACACCGGGGAGCTGTTTTTT,CASRGQGANTGELFF
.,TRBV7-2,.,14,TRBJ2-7,TGTGCCAGCAGCGCCAGGGTACGCTCCTACGAGCAGTACTTC,CASSARVRSYEQYF
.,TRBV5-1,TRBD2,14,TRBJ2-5,TGCGCCAGCAGTCTCGCGGGGGGTCTAGAGACCCAGTACTTC,CASSLAGGLETQYF
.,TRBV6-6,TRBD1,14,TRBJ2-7,TGTGCCAGCAGTTACGGGACAGGGGTGGACGAGCAGTACTTC,CASSYGTGVDEQYF
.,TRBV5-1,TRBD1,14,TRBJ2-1,TGCGCCAGCAGCTCGGGACAGATTAACAATGAGCAGTTCTTC,CASSSGQINNEQFF
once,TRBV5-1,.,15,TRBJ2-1,TGCGCCAGCAGCTTGAAGGCCGTCGGGTACAATGAGCAGTTCTTC,CASSLKAVGYNEQFF
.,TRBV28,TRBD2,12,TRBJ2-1,TGTGCCAGCAGGCTACTAGCGTCTGAGCAGTTCTTC,CASRLLASEQFF
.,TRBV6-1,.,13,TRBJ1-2,TGTGCCAGCAGTGTAGAGACAGGCCCCTTAAACACCTTC,CASSVETGPLNTF
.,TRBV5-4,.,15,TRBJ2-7,TGTGCCAGCAGCTTGTCCCATGGCAGGGCCTACGAGCAGTACTTC,CASSLSHGRAYEQYF
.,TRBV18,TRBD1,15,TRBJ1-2,TGTGCCAGCTCGAACTTCGGACAGGCTAACTATGGCTACACCTTC,CASSNFGQANYGYTF
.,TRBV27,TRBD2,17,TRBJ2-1,TGTGCCAGCAGTCACCGCTTCCTCAGCGGGAGTTTGTATGAGCAGTTCTTC,CASSHRFLSGSLYEQFF
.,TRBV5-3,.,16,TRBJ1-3,TGTGCCAGAAGCGAGGGGGACAAATCCTGGTGTAACACCATATATTTT,CARSEGDKSWCNTIYF